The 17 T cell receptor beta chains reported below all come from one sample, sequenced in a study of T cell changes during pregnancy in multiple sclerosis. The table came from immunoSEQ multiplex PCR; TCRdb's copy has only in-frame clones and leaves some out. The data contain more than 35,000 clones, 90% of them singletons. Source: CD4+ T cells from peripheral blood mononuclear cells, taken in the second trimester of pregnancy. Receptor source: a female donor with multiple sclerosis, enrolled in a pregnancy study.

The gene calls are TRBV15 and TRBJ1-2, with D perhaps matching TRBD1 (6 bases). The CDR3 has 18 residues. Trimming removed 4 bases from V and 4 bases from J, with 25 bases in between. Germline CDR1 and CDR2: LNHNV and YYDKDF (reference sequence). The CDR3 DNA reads TGTGCCACCAGCAATCCCATGCAGGGGATCCTCCCTTCCTATGGCTACACCTTC. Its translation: CATSNPMQGILPSYGYTF.

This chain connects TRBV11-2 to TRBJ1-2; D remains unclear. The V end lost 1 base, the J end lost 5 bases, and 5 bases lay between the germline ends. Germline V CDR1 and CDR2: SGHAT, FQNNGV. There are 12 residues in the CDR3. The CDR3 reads CASSLGRYGYTF. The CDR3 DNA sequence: TGTGCCAGCAGCTTAGGGAGGTATGGCTACACCTTC.

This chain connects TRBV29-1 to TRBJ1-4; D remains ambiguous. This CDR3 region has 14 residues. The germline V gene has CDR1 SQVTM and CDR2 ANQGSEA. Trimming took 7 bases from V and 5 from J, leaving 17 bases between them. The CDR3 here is CSAEGPGRNEKLFF. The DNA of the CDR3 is TGCAGCGCCGAAGGTCCCGGGAGAAATGAAAAACTGTTTTTT.

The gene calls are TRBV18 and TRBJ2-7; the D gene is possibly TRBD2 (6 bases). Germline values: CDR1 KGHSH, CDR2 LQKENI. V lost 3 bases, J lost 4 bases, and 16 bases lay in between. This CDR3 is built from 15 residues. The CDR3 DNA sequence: TGTGCCAGCTCACCTTCGGGCGCAGGGAGGTACGAGCAGTACTTC. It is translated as CASSPSGAGRYEQYF.

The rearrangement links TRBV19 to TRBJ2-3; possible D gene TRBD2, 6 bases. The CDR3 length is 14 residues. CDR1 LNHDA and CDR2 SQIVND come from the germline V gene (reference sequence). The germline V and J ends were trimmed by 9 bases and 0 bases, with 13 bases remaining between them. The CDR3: CASNRDFSTDTQYF. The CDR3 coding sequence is TGTGCCAGCAACCGGGACTTCAGCACAGATACGCAGTATTTT.

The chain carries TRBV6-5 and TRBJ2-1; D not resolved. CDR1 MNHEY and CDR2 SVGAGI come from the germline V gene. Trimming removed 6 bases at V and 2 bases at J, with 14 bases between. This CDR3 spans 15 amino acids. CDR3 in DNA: TGTGCCAGCAGCCCTGATCCGAAGCCCTACAATGAGCAGTTCTTC. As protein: CASSPDPKPYNEQFF.

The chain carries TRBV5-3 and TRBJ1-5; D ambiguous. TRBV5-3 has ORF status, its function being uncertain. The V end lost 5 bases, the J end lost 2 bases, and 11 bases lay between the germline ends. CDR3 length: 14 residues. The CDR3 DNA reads TGTGCCAGAAGTCTTTCGAGGGGCAATCAGCCCCAGCATTTT. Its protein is CARSLSRGNQPQHF.

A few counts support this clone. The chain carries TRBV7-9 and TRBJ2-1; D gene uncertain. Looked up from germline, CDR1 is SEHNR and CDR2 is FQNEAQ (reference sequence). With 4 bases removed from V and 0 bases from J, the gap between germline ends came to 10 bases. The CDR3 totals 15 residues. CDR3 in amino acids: CASSSHLSSYNEQFF. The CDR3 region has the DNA TGTGCCAGCAGCTCCCACTTGAGCTCCTACAATGAGCAGTTCTTC. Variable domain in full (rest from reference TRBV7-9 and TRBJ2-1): DTGVSQNPRHKITKRGQNVTFRCDPISEHNRLYWYRQTLGQGPEFLTYFQNEAQLEKSRLLSDRFSAERPKGSFSTLEIQRTEQGDSAMYLCASSSHLSSYNEQFFGPGTRLTVL.

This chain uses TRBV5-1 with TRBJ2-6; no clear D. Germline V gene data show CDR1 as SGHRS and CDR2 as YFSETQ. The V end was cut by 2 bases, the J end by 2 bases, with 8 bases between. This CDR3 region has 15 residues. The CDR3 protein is CASSFLFTGANVLTF. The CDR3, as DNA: TGCGCCAGCAGCTTTCTATTTACTGGGGCCAACGTCCTGACTTTC.

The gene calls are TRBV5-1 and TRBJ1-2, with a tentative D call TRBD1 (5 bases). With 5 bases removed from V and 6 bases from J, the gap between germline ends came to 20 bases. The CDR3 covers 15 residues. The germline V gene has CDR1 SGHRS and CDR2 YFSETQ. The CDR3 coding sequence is TGCGCCAGCAGGTCCCAGGTCGGCGGGGGGAATGGCTACACCTTC. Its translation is CASRSQVGGGNGYTF.

The CDR3 nucleotides are TGTGCCAGCTCACCACCGGGGAGAAACACCGGGGAGCTGTTTTTT. It codes for CASSPPGRNTGELFF. This chain joins TRBV18 and TRBJ2-2; tentatively, D is TRBD2 (5 bases). Trimming took 0 bases from V and 2 from J, leaving 7 bases between them. CDR1 KGHSH and CDR2 LQKENI come from the germline V gene. CDR3 length: 15 residues.

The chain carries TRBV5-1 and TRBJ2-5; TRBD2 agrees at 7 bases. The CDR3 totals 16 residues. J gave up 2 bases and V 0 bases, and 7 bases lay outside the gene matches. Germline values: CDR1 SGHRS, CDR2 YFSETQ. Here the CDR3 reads CASSLAFSSGQETQYF. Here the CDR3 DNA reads TGCGCCAGCAGCTTGGCCTTTTCTAGCGGACAAGAGACCCAGTACTTC.

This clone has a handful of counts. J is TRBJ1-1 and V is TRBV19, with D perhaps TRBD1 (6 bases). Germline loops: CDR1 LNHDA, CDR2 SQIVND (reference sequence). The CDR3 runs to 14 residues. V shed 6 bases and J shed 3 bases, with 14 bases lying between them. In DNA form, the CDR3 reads TGTGCCAGTAGAGACGCAGGGGACCACACTGAAGCTTTCTTT. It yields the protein CASRDAGDHTEAFF.

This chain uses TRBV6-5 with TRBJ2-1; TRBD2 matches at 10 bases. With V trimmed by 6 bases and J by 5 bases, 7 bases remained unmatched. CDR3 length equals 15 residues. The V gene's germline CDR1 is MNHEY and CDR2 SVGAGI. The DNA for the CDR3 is TGTGCCAGCAGCCTCGTAGCGGGGGGTAACAATGAGCAGTTCTTC. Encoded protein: CASSLVAGGNNEQFF.

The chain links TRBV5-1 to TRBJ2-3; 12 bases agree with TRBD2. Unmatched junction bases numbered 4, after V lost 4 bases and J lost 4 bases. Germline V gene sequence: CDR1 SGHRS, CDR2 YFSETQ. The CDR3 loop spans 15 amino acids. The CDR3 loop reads CASSIGLAGPDTQYF. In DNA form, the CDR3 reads TGCGCCAGCAGCATCGGACTAGCGGGACCAGATACGCAGTATTTT. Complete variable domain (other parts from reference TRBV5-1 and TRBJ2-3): KAGVTQTPRYLIKTRGQQVTLSCSPISGHRSVSWYQQTPGQGLQFLFEYFSETQRNKGNFPGRFSGRQFSNSRSEMNVSTLELGDSALYLCASSIGLAGPDTQYFGPGTRLTVL.

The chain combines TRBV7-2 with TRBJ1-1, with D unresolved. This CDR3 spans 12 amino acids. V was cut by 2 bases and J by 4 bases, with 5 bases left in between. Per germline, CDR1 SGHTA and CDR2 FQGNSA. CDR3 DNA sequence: TGTGCCAGCAGCTTACTAGGCACTGAAGCTTTCTTT. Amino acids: CASSLLGTEAFF.

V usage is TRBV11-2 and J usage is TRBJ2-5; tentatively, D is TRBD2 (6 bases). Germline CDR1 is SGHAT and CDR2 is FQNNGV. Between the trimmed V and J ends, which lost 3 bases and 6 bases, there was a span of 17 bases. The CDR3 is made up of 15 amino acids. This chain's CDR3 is CASSFEGGGLKTQYF. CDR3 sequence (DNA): TGTGCCAGCAGCTTCGAGGGAGGTGGTTTGAAGACCCAGTACTTC.